Presented here are 19 T cell receptor beta chains from one specimen sequenced in a study of blood T cell repertoires in COVID-19. Method: immunoSEQ multiplex PCR; TCRdb's copy keeps in-frame clones and lacks some. The table includes 200,000 to 250,000 clones, approximately 82% detected once. Sequencing was performed on peripheral blood. These receptors were taken from a man in his fifties with active or convalescent COVID-19.

The rearrangement uses TRBV7-2 and TRBJ2-5, with D tentatively TRBD1 (6 bases). Trimming cost V 0 bases and J 5 bases, with 13 bases left between them. In germline, CDR1 is SGHTA, CDR2 FQGNSA. This CDR3 has 15 residues. In DNA form, the CDR3 reads TGTGCCAGCAGCTTAGCGGGCCCGAGGGGGGAGACCCAGTACTTC. Translated, it gives CASSLAGPRGETQYF.

Only one count was recorded for this clone. The chain couples TRBV14 to TRBJ1-1; the D gene is possibly TRBD1 (5 bases). The V end lost 4 bases, the J end lost 0 bases, and 18 bases lay between the germline ends. The length of the CDR3 is 17 residues. Germline loops: CDR1 SGHDN, CDR2 FVKESK. CDR3 nucleotide sequence: TGTGCCAGCAGCCCCGTAGGGAGGGGTCGTATGAACACTGAAGCTTTCTTT. Encoded protein: CASSPVGRGRMNTEAFF.

The V and J genes are TRBV5-1 and TRBJ2-5; weak D call: TRBD2 (6 bases). Trimming shortened V by 6 bases and J by 2 bases, and 23 bases separated the two germline ends. Germline V gene data show CDR1 as SGHRS and CDR2 as YFSETQ. This CDR3 spans 17 amino acids. CDR3 residues: CASTYRAPGLPQETQYF. The CDR3 coding sequence is TGCGCCAGCACCTACCGGGCCCCGGGACTTCCTCAAGAGACCCAGTACTTC. Based on the CDR3 plus reference TRBV5-1 and TRBJ2-5, the full variable domain is KAGVTQTPRYLIKTRGQQVTLSCSPISGHRSVSWYQQTPGQGLQFLFEYFSETQRNKGNFPGRFSGRQFSNSRSEMNVSTLELGDSALYLCASTYRAPGLPQETQYFGPGTRLLVL.

This clone showed up just a few times. The chain links TRBV19 to TRBJ2-7, with D uncertain. CDR1 and CDR2 (germline): LNHDA, SQIVND (reference sequence). Between the trimmed V and J ends, which lost 4 bases and 4 bases, there was a span of 11 bases. This CDR3 is 13 amino acids long. The CDR3 DNA reads TGTGCCAGTAGTAAAGATTCACGGTACGAGCAGTACTTC. Translation: CASSKDSRYEQYF.

DNA of the CDR3: TGCGCCAGCAGCCCGTCGGGGTCTAGCGGGAACCTCTTAACAGATACGCAGTATTTT. Its translation is CASSPSGSSGNLLTDTQYF. V and J are TRBV5-1 and TRBJ2-3, with 9 bases fitting TRBD2. The CDR3 has 19 residues. Trimming removed 4 bases from V and 3 bases from J; junction bases left unmatched: 18. CDR1 and CDR2 (germline): SGHRS, YFSETQ.

The V gene is TRBV6-1, the J gene TRBJ1-2; TRBD1 matches at 8 bases. The CDR3 covers 16 residues. The junction had 3 bases not matched to a gene; V was cut back by 0 bases and J by 0 bases. Germline values: CDR1 MNHNS, CDR2 SASEGT. The CDR3 DNA reads TGTGCCAGCAGTGAAGCGACAGGGGCGACTAACTATGGCTACACCTTC. It codes for CASSEATGATNYGYTF.

CDR3 sequence reads: CASSRSGGGSTEAFF. CDR3 bases: TGCGCCAGCAGCCGCTCCGGGGGCGGGAGCACTGAAGCTTTCTTT. The gene calls are TRBV4-3 and TRBJ1-1; D may be TRBD1 (6 bases). This CDR3 spans 15 amino acids. Germline CDR1 LGHNA, CDR2 YSLEER. V was pared by 4 bases and J by 4 bases, with 16 bases between.

CDR3 nucleotides: TGTGCCAGACCTCATTCGACAGGCTTGAACACCGGGGAGCTGTTTTTT. Protein: CARPHSTGLNTGELFF. This chain uses TRBV7-9 with TRBJ2-2; tentatively, D is TRBD1 (6 bases). Per germline, CDR1 SEHNR and CDR2 FQNEAQ (reference sequence). The CDR3 has 16 residues. The V end lost 9 bases, the J end lost 1 base, and 18 bases lay between the germline ends.

V gene TRBV6-2 or TRBV6-3 combines with J gene TRBJ1-1; possibly TRBD1 for D (5 bases). Germline lookup yields CDR1 MNHEY and CDR2 SVGEGT. V lost 2 bases, J lost 5 bases, and 9 bases lay in between. CDR3 length equals 13 residues. CDR3 residues: CASSYGGGTEAFF. The CDR3, as DNA: TGTGCCAGCAGTTACGGGGGAGGGACTGAAGCTTTCTTT.

V usage is TRBV27 and J usage is TRBJ1-3; no clear D gene. The germline V gene encodes CDR1 MNHEY and CDR2 SMNVEV (reference sequence). The CDR3 spans 12 residues. V dropped 5 bases and J dropped 4 bases, with 6 bases sitting between them. This CDR3 is CASSGGGNTIYF. CDR3 bases: TGTGCCAGCAGTGGAGGGGGAAACACCATATATTTT.

The chain uses TRBV6-1 and TRBJ1-2; D remains ambiguous. V gave up 2 bases and J gave up 0 bases, with 7 bases separating them. This CDR3 region has 14 residues. Germline V gene sequence: CDR1 MNHNS, CDR2 SASEGT. The CDR3 DNA reads TGTGCCAGCAGTGAACAAACAGCTAACTATGGCTACACCTTC. This sequence encodes CASSEQTANYGYTF.

The chain employs TRBV21-1 and TRBJ2-3; the table's TRBD1 call for D was not verified on the DNA. TRBV21-1 is designated a pseudogene. The CDR3 sequence is 18 residues long. CDR3 coding DNA: TGTGCCAGCAGCACCCACTATCAGGACAGGGGTTATACAGATACGCAGTATTTT. Amino acids: CASSTHYQDRGYTDTQYF.

V and J are TRBV6-5 and TRBJ1-2, with a tentative D call TRBD1 (6 bases). V lost 2 bases, J lost 3 bases, and 10 bases lay in between. The CDR3 totals 14 residues. Germline CDR1 reads MNHEY; CDR2 reads SVGAGI. The CDR3 is CASSYVQGYYGYTF. DNA for the CDR3: TGTGCCAGCAGTTACGTACAGGGATACTATGGCTACACCTTC.

The rearrangement joins TRBV5-6 to TRBJ1-6; the D gene is possibly TRBD1 (6 bases). This CDR3 is 17 amino acids long. Looked up from germline, CDR1 is SGHDT and CDR2 is YYEEEE. V shed 0 bases and J shed 3 bases, with 13 bases lying between them. DNA of the CDR3: TGTGCCAGCAGCTTGGATTTAGGGGACAACTATAATTCACCCCTCCACTTT. Its translation: CASSLDLGDNYNSPLHF.

In its sample, this clone was seen once. The chain is built from TRBV7-2 and TRBJ2-2; TRBD2 matches 13 bases. Germline CDR1 reads SGHTA; CDR2 reads FQGNSA. This CDR3 spans 19 amino acids. The ends lost 5 bases at V and 0 bases at J; junction bases unmatched: 9. CDR3 in DNA: TGTGCCAGCAGCAAGCGACTAGCGGGGGGCCAAGCGAACACCGGGGAGCTGTTTTTT. Translating it yields CASSKRLAGGQANTGELFF.

The chain carries TRBV4-1 and TRBJ1-2; TRBD1 is a possible D gene (5 bases). The germline V gene has CDR1 MGHRA and CDR2 YSYEKL. This CDR3 is built from 12 residues. The V gene lost 3 bases and the J gene lost 7 bases, with 9 bases spanning the gap. The CDR3 loop is CASSHPRVGYTF. The CDR3 bases are TGCGCCAGCAGCCACCCCAGGGTTGGCTACACCTTC.

The genes are TRBV25-1 and TRBJ2-7; TRBD1 might be the D (6 bases). Per germline, CDR1 MGHDK and CDR2 SYGVNS. V shed 2 bases and J shed 7 bases, with 12 bases lying between them. There are 13 residues in the CDR3. The CDR3 bases are TGTGCCAGCAGTGAACAGGCAGGGGTAGAGCAGTACTTC. It translates to CASSEQAGVEQYF.

This sequence joins TRBV9 and TRBJ1-6, with TRBD1 identical over 7 bases. The germline V gene has CDR1 SGDLS and CDR2 YYNGEE. J gave up 4 bases and V 4 bases, and 5 bases lay outside the gene matches. The CDR3 consists of 15 residues. CDR3 in DNA: TGTGCCAGCAGCCCGGCGGGACAGTATAATTCACCCCTCCACTTT. It specifies CASSPAGQYNSPLHF.

This sequence joins TRBV18 and TRBJ2-7; D possibly corresponds to TRBD1 (5 bases). CDR3 length: 14 residues. Germline CDR1 is KGHSH and CDR2 is LQKENI. The V end was cut by 2 bases, the J end by 2 bases, with 10 bases between. CDR3: CASSPDQGPYEQYF. CDR3 bases: TGTGCCAGCTCACCAGACCAGGGTCCCTACGAGCAGTACTTC. Full variable domain (missing parts from reference TRBV18 and TRBJ2-7): NAGVMQNPRHLVRRRGQEARLRCSPMKGHSHVYWYRQLPEEGLKFMVYLQKENIIDESGMPKERFSAEFPKEGPSILRIQQVVRGDSAAYFCASSPDQGPYEQYFGPGTRLTVT.